What follows are 24 T cell receptor beta chains derived from one specimen sequenced in a study of cytomegalovirus exposure and HLA in healthy donors. Primers included in the PCR were 60 Vbeta and 13 Jbeta primers. Repertoires were generated with immunoSEQ multiplex PCR, while TCRdb's copy carries only in-frame clones and drops some. The table has about 180,000 clones, 82% seen once. The specimen sequenced was PBMCs. The receptors originated from a man in his forties in good health and CMV-seronegative.

This clone has a handful of counts. This chain uses TRBV6-5 with TRBJ2-7; D might be TRBD1 (6 bases). This CDR3 contains 14 residues. Germline V gene lookup returns CDR1 MNHEY and CDR2 SVGAGI. Trimming pared 0 bases from V and 3 bases from J, leaving 9 bases between. CDR3 protein: CASSYSRGHYEQYF. The CDR3 DNA reads as TGTGCCAGCAGTTACTCCAGGGGACACTACGAGCAGTACTTC.

The genes are TRBV27 and TRBJ2-3, with 10 bases aligning to TRBD2. CDR1 and CDR2 (germline): MNHEY, SMNVEV (reference sequence). The CDR3 is made up of 15 amino acids. V trimming: 6 bases; J trimming: 4 bases; junction bases outside the gene matches: 7. The CDR3 nucleotides read TGTGCCAGCAGACAACTAGCGGGGAGTTCAGATACGCAGTATTTT. Amino acid sequence: CASRQLAGSSDTQYF.

CDR3 sequence reads: CASSLAGGEDTQYF. In DNA, the CDR3 is TGTGCCAGCAGTTTGGCGGGGGGGGAAGATACGCAGTATTTT. The V call is TRBV28, the J call TRBJ2-3; TRBD2 aligns across 9 bases. The CDR3 runs 14 residues. Per the germline V gene, CDR1 is MDHEN and CDR2 is SYDVKM. V shed 3 bases, J shed 5 bases, and the junction held 3 bases outside the gene matches.

The chain links TRBV6-6 to TRBJ1-1, with D perhaps TRBD1 (5 bases). CDR3 size: 15 residues. CDR1 is MNHNY and CDR2 is SVGAGI in the germline V gene (reference sequence). V was shortened by 7 bases and J by 4 bases, with 19 bases between the two germline ends. CDR3 coding DNA: TGTGCCAGCAATAAAGGGGCAAATCTCGGCACTGAAGCTTTCTTT. Its translation: CASNKGANLGTEAFF.

The rearrangement uses TRBV4-3 and TRBJ2-6; D possibly corresponds to TRBD1 (6 bases). Per germline, CDR1 LGHNA and CDR2 YSLEER. The CDR3 sequence is 16 residues long. Trimming removed 3 bases at V and 1 base at J, with 10 bases between. The CDR3 loop is CASSQEGTSGANVLTF. CDR3 DNA sequence: TGCGCCAGCAGCCAGGAAGGGACATCTGGGGCCAACGTCCTGACTTTC.

V is TRBV28 and J is TRBJ2-7; 9 positions agree with TRBD1. J lost 6 bases, V lost 5 bases, and 14 bases had no gene match. Germline CDR1 is MDHEN and CDR2 is SYDVKM. The CDR3 loop spans 16 amino acids. Written as DNA, the CDR3 is TGTGCCAGCAGTCCAACGGCCGGGACAGGGTGGTCCGAGCAGTACTTC. It codes for CASSPTAGTGWSEQYF.

The rearrangement joins TRBV7-3 to TRBJ2-1; the match to TRBD2 covers 8 bases. Germline V gene sequence: CDR1 SGHTA, CDR2 FQGTGA. Unmatched junction bases numbered 3, after V lost 5 bases and J lost 3 bases. The CDR3 consists of 14 residues. The CDR3 loop is CASSPGLDYNEQFF. The CDR3 nucleotides are TGTGCCAGCAGCCCGGGACTAGACTACAATGAGCAGTTCTTC.

As concerns this clone: Germline and junction disagree at one end, which may indicate a read error. Other DNA sequences in the same sample also yield this CDR3. V and J are TRBV10-3 and TRBJ2-7; D is possibly TRBD2 (5 bases). The CDR3 is made up of 11 amino acids. Germline CDR1 is ENHRY and CDR2 is SYGVKD. The CDR3 sequence: CASREGPEQYF. In nucleotides, the CDR3 is TGTGCCTCCCGCGAGGGTCCCGAGCAGTATTTC.

This sequence joins TRBV11-2 and TRBJ1-2; D unclear. Trimming removed 0 bases at V and 8 bases at J, with 10 bases between. The germline V gene has CDR1 SGHAT and CDR2 FQNNGV. The CDR3 has 13 amino acids. In DNA form, the CDR3 reads TGTGCCAGCAGCTTAGACCTCGGTCGCGGCTACACCTTC. It codes for CASSLDLGRGYTF.

This clone was found once. CDR3 in DNA: TGTGCCAGCAGCTTAGCATCAGGGGGCGCCCCAAAAGGCCTAGGCTACACCTTC. Its protein is CASSLASGGAPKGLGYTF. The gene calls are TRBV7-2 and TRBJ1-2; 8 bases are a match to TRBD1. The CDR3 extends over 18 amino acids. After removal of 0 bases from V and 8 bases from J, the junction contained 17 bases not matched to a gene. Germline-derived CDR1 and CDR2 are SGHTA and FQGNSA.

The gene calls are TRBV19 and TRBJ2-5; no firm D call. The CDR3 has 13 residues. Germline CDR1 is LNHDA and CDR2 is SQIVND (reference sequence). With 3 bases removed from V and 7 bases from J, the gap between germline ends came to 12 bases. CDR3 sequence (DNA): TGTGCCAGTAGTATGGGCGACCGTGGGACCCAGTACTTC. Amino acids: CASSMGDRGTQYF.

The chain joins TRBV7-2 to TRBJ2-1; 7 nucleotides match TRBD1. CDR1 is SGHTA, CDR2 FQGNSA, per germline. This CDR3 is 17 amino acids long. The ends lost 5 bases at V and 6 bases at J; junction bases unmatched: 16. The CDR3 is CASSRGSVGAGGNEQFF. Written as DNA, the CDR3 is TGTGCCAGCAGCCGAGGTTCGGTTGGTGCAGGGGGCAATGAGCAGTTCTTC.

This clone has just a few counts. The chain combines TRBV12-5 with TRBJ2-3; maybe TRBD1 (5 bases). The germline gives CDR1 LGHNT, CDR2 FRNRAP. Trimming cost V 10 bases and J 3 bases, with 14 bases left between them. CDR3 length: 13 amino acids. CDR3 DNA: TGTGCTACTCCCTGGGGCTCTACAGATACGCAGTATTTT. Protein sequence: CATPWGSTDTQYF.

This sequence joins TRBV5-6 and TRBJ1-5; TRBD1 agrees at 10 bases. CDR1 is SGHDT and CDR2 is YYEEEE in the germline V gene. J lost 3 bases, V lost 2 bases, and 5 bases had no gene match. CDR3 length: 16 residues. Written as DNA, the CDR3 is TGTGCCAGCAGCTTCGGGACAGGGGAGTTCAATCAGCCCCAGCATTTT. Its translation: CASSFGTGEFNQPQHF.

The chain joins TRBV19 to TRBJ1-2; no firm D call. The germline V gene has CDR1 LNHDA and CDR2 SQIVND (reference sequence). Trimming took off 3 bases at V and 4 bases at J, with 12 bases between the two ends. The CDR3 loop spans 14 amino acids. CDR3 amino acids: CASSMSGIRYGYTF. CDR3 bases: TGTGCCAGTAGTATGTCGGGGATTCGCTATGGCTACACCTTC.

The rearrangement joins TRBV9 to TRBJ2-5; tentatively, D is TRBD2 (6 bases). Trimming removed 0 bases at V and 11 bases at J, with 23 bases between. The germline V gene has CDR1 SGDLS and CDR2 YYNGEE. The CDR3 has 16 amino acids. The CDR3, as DNA: TGTGCCAGCAGCGTAGCAGCGGGCAGGGTCATCGAGGAGCAGTACTTC. This sequence encodes CASSVAAGRVIEEQYF.

The chain uses TRBV12-2 and TRBJ2-6; the table's D gene call, TRBD1, was not cross checked with the DNA. TRBV12-2 is tagged as a pseudogene. This CDR3 has 15 amino acids. The CDR3 DNA reads as TGTGCAAGTCGGGGGGCGATCTCTGGGGCCAACGTCCTGACTTTC. Amino acids: CASRGAISGANVLTF.

The chain links TRBV7-3 to TRBJ1-1; 7 bases fit TRBD1. With V trimmed by 5 bases and J by 4 bases, 4 bases remained unmatched. CDR3 length: 13 residues. Germline-derived CDR1 and CDR2 are SGHTA and FQGTGA. Here the CDR3 DNA reads TGTGCCAGCAGCCTAGACAGGGCCACTGAAGCTTTCTTT. As protein: CASSLDRATEAFF.

The gene calls are TRBV29-1 and TRBJ2-7; TRBD1 matches 7 bases. Germline trimming cut 3 bases from V and 6 bases from J; bases unmatched to any gene: 5. This CDR3 has 12 residues. Germline assignment: CDR1 SQVTM and CDR2 ANQGSEA. CDR3 sequence: CSVDQQGSEQYF. CDR3 DNA: TGCAGCGTTGACCAACAGGGGAGCGAGCAGTACTTC.

The chain joins TRBV9 to TRBJ1-3; 8 nucleotides match TRBD1. The V and J ends lost 0 bases and 7 bases, in that order; junction bases with no gene match: 3. This CDR3 region has 14 residues. Germline values: CDR1 SGDLS, CDR2 YYNGEE. The CDR3 nucleotides read TGTGCCAGCAGCGTAGGACAGGGGACCAACACCATATATTTT. It specifies CASSVGQGTNTIYF.

This chain joins TRBV28 and TRBJ2-2; 10 bases map to TRBD2. This CDR3 is built from 15 residues. Germline V CDR1 and CDR2: MDHEN, SYDVKM. J was trimmed by 4 bases and V by 4 bases; bases with no gene match: 3. CDR3 in amino acids: CASSSSGRSTGELFF. The DNA for the CDR3 is TGTGCCAGCAGTTCTAGCGGGAGATCCACCGGGGAGCTGTTTTTT.

This clone was observed a handful of times. V usage is TRBV19 and J usage is TRBJ2-2; weak D call: TRBD1 (6 bases). The CDR3 is 15 residues long. CDR1 is LNHDA and CDR2 is SQIVND in the germline V gene (reference sequence). V gave up 9 bases and J gave up 2 bases, with 16 bases separating them. The CDR3: CASQLSGTNTGELFF. CDR3 in DNA: TGTGCCAGCCAACTCTCCGGGACAAACACCGGGGAGCTGTTTTTT.

Comments on this clone: One base away lies a much larger clone, so this may be a sequencing read error. V usage is TRBV7-2 and J usage is TRBJ1-2; weak D call: TRBD1 (6 bases). In germline, CDR1 is SGHTA, CDR2 FQGNSA. The V end was cut by 5 bases, the J end by 2 bases, with 9 bases between. This CDR3 is 13 amino acids long. The CDR3 loop reads CASSPGQNYGYTF. In DNA, the CDR3 is TGTGCCAGCAGCCCCGGACAGAACTATGGCTACACCTTC.

The chain carries TRBV7-2 and TRBJ2-7; D gene uncertain. The CDR3 length is 14 residues. Trimming pared 1 base from V and 2 bases from J, leaving 9 bases between. CDR1 and CDR2 from the germline V gene are SGHTA and FQGNSA. CDR3 coding DNA: TGTGCCAGCAGCTTAGGCAGCGTCCCCTACGAGCAGTACTTC. Its translation: CASSLGSVPYEQYF.